The T cell receptor beta chain described here comes from a study of technical replicates of blood from several donors (dated by TCRdb to 2015 to 2018). Libraries came from the immunoSEQ multiplex PCR assay. The table was pulled from immuneACCESS by TCRdb, which kept in-frame rearrangements only. Such tables lose some clones; where checked, under half of the loss comes from unresolved V genes, and the rest has no known cause. For this sample there are about 79,000 clones; roughly 94% appear just once. Of the sample, just over 0.25% falls within the top ten clones. Trimming accounts for 4 bases at V and 1 base at J, while the number of junction bases matched to no gene is 10. The CDR3, from cysteine to phenylalanine, totals 16 residues. This entry keeps only the CDR3 DNA: 48 bases, framed from base 1. The germline V gene (reference sequence) provides CDR1 SGHNT and CDR2 YYREEE. With regard to this clone: This receptor's antigen is unknown. The input lacks base qualities; no much larger clone sits a single base away.

The V and J genes are TRBV5-4 and TRBJ2-7, with TRBD1 matching 8 junction bases. This clonotype was obtained from a human donor in good health. Sequenced sample: T cells isolated from PBMCs. In nucleotide form, the sequence is TGTGCCAGCAGCCAAGACGACAGGGGTCGGTCCTACGAGCAGTACTTC. Protein translation: CASSQDDRGRSYEQYF. The variable domain in full, with residues beyond the CDR3 obtained from the reference TRBV5-4 and TRBJ2-7 genes, is ETGVTQSPTHLIKTRGQQVTLRCSSQSGHNTVSWYQQALGQGPQFIFQYYREEENGRGNFPPRFSGLQFPNYSSELNVNALELDDSALYLCASSQDDRGRSYEQYFGPGTRLTVT.